The T cell receptor (beta chain) under discussion was sequenced for a study of cytomegalovirus exposure and HLA in healthy donors. The repertoire was sequenced with immunoSEQ multiplex PCR; TCRdb's copy has only in-frame clones and lacks some. The table shows under 150,000 clones, with around 87% occurring only once. V shed 5 bases and J shed 6 bases, with 14 bases lying between them. The germline V gene encodes CDR1 SGHRS and CDR2 YFSETQ. The CDR3 spans 13 residues. The TCR sequence derives from a woman between 18 and 30 years old in good health and CMV-seropositive. This chain uses TRBV5-1 with TRBJ1-2; tentative D call: TRBD1 (6 bases). Specimen: PBMCs. The CDR3 here is CASRGEGGDGYTF. Written as DNA, the CDR3 is TGCGCCAGCAGAGGGGAGGGGGGCGATGGCTACACCTTC. The full variable domain, completed using reference TRBV5-1 and TRBJ1-2, is KAGVTQTPRYLIKTRGQQVTLSCSPISGHRSVSWYQQTPGQGLQFLFEYFSETQRNKGNFPGRFSGRQFSNSRSEMNVSTLELGDSALYLCASRGEGGDGYTFGSGTRLTVV.